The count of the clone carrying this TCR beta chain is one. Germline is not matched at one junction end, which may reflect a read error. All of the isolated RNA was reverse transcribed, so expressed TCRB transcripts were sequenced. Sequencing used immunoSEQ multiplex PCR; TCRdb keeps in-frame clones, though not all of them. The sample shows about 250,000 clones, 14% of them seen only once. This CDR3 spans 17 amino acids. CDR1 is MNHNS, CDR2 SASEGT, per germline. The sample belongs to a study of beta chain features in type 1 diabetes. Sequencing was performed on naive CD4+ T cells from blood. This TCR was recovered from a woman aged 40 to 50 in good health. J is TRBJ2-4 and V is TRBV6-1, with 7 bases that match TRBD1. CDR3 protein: CAISESTGRGAKNIQYF. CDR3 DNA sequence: TGTGCCATCAGTGAGTCGACAGGGAGAGGGGCCAAAAACATTCAGTACTTC.